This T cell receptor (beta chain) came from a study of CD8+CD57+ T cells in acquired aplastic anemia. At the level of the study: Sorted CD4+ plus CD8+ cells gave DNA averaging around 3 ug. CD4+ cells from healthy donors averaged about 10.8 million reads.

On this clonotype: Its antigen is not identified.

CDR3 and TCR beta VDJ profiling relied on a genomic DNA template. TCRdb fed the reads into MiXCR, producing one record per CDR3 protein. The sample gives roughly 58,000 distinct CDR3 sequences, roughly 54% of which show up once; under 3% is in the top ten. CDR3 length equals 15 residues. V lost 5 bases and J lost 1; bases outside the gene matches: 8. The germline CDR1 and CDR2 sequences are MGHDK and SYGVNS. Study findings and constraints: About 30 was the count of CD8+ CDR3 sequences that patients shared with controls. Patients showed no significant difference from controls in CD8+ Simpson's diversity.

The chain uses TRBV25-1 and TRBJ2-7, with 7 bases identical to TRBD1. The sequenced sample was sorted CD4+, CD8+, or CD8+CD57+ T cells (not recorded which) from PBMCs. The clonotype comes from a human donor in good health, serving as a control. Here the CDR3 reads CASSLRTGVSYEQYF. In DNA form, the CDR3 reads TGTGCCAGCAGTTTAAGGACAGGCGTATCCTACGAGCAGTACTTC.